The next 18 T cell receptor beta chains were all read from a single sample in a study of regulatory T cells in long-lasting Graves disease. Investigators prepared the TCR beta libraries by applying iRepertoire HTBI primers and Arm-PCR of CDR3 regions. TCRdb ran MiXCR on the multiplex PCR reads and lists one entry per CDR3 protein. Of about 660,000 distinct CDR3 sequences listed, about 32% are singletons. Time point in this sample: persistent/refractory GD, antithyroid drugs over 5 years with positive TRAb. Construction of the TCR library relied on RNA isolated from PBMCs. The material was peripheral blood mononuclear cells (PBMCs), obtained when the disease was refractory, from a patient treated with antithyroid drugs. These TCRs come from a female donor with Graves disease.

The chain uses TRBV7-9 and TRBJ1-5; no clear D. V was clipped by 1 base and J by 0 bases, with 10 bases between them. This CDR3 comprises 16 residues. Germline V lookup: CDR1 SEHNR, CDR2 FQNEAQ (reference sequence). In DNA form, the CDR3 reads TGTGCCAGCAGCTTAGGGGCCTCGTATAGCAATCAGCCCCAGCATTTT. It encodes CASSLGASYSNQPQHF. Looking up the rest from reference TRBV7-9 and TRBJ1-5 gives the full variable domain: DTGVSQNPRHKITKRGQNVTFRCDPISEHNRLYWYRQTLGQGPEFLTYFQNEAQLEKSRLLSDRFSAERPKGSFSTLEIQRTEQGDSAMYLCASSLGASYSNQPQHFGDGTRLSIL.

This clonotype was observed a handful of times. The chain links TRBV5-4 to TRBJ2-7; no clear D gene. There are 11 residues in the CDR3. Per the germline V gene, CDR1 is SGHNT and CDR2 is YYREEE (reference sequence). The V end lost 2 bases, the J end lost 6 bases, and 6 bases lay between the germline ends. The CDR3: CASSFNGEQYF. The CDR3 region has the DNA TGTGCCAGCAGCTTTAATGGCGAGCAGTACTTC.

The V call is TRBV6-2 or TRBV6-3, the J call TRBJ2-2; D is unclear. Germline CDR1 is MNHEY and CDR2 is SVGEGT. This CDR3 spans 12 amino acids. The V gene lost 6 bases and the J gene lost 5 bases, with 7 bases spanning the gap. CDR3 region: CASRSLTGELFF. For the CDR3, the DNA is TGTGCCAGCAGGTCTCTAACCGGGGAGCTGTTTTTT.

This clonotype was counted at least ten times. The rearrangement joins TRBV28 to TRBJ1-5; D perhaps matches TRBD1 (5 bases). V was trimmed by 6 bases and J by 2 bases, leaving 17 bases between them. CDR1 is MDHEN, CDR2 SYDVKM, per germline. This CDR3 comprises 16 residues. CDR3 nucleotides: TGTGCCAGCAGGGATACCGGGACGAGAGGCAATCAGCCCCAGCATTTT. It translates to CASRDTGTRGNQPQHF.

This clonotype has more than one count but fewer than ten. This sequence joins TRBV19 and TRBJ1-5; tentatively, D is TRBD1 (6 bases). The CDR3 extends over 15 amino acids. Trimming left V 8 bases short and J 2 bases short, with 16 bases between. Per the germline V gene, CDR1 is LNHDA and CDR2 is SQIVND (reference sequence). CDR3 protein: CASSTTGRRNQPQHF. DNA of the CDR3: TGTGCCAGTTCGACTACAGGGAGGCGCAATCAGCCCCAGCATTTT. Full variable domain (rest looked up from reference TRBV19 and TRBJ1-5): DGGITQSPKYLFRKEGQNVTLSCEQNLNHDAMYWYRQDPGQGLRLIYYSQIVNDFQKGDIAEGYSVSREKKESFPLTVTSAQKNPTAFYLCASSTTGRRNQPQHFGDGTRLSIL.

J is TRBJ1-5 and V is TRBV7-2; 8 bases are a match to TRBD1. The CDR3 extends over 16 amino acids. V was clipped by 5 bases and J by 6 bases; unmatched bases: 12. Per germline, CDR1 SGHTA and CDR2 FQGNSA. CDR3 sequence: CASSRRTLQGAQPQHF. CDR3 nucleotides: TGTGCCAGCAGCCGCCGGACCCTCCAGGGGGCTCAGCCCCAGCATTTT.

This clonotype was picked up a small number of times. This chain links TRBV6-1 with TRBJ1-2, with 10 positions matching TRBD1. Germline V gives CDR1 MNHNS, CDR2 SASEGT. V lost 10 bases, J lost 8 bases, and 13 bases stayed unmatched. The CDR3 loop spans 14 amino acids. The CDR3 region is CATQGGQGQRGYTF. For the CDR3, the DNA is TGTGCCACCCAAGGGGGACAGGGGCAGCGGGGCTACACCTTC.

V gene TRBV28 combines with J gene TRBJ2-5; no clear D gene. CDR1 and CDR2 (germline): MDHEN, SYDVKM. The length of the CDR3 is 14 residues. V was cut by 4 bases and J by 0 bases, with 9 bases left in between. This CDR3 is CASSSLNDQETQYF. The CDR3 coding sequence is TGTGCCAGCAGTTCCCTTAATGACCAAGAGACCCAGTACTTC.

V usage is TRBV4-2 and J usage is TRBJ2-7, with 7 positions matching TRBD2. The CDR3 totals 14 residues. The germline V gene has CDR1 LGHNA and CDR2 YNFKEQ. Trimming took 4 bases from V and 2 from J; bases not matched to a gene: 5. The CDR3 sequence is CASSRGTTAYEQYF. The CDR3 DNA is TGTGCCAGCAGCCGTGGGACTACTGCCTACGAGCAGTACTTC.

This clonotype was recorded a few times. The V and J genes are TRBV12-3 or TRBV12-4 and TRBJ1-4; 8 nucleotides agree with TRBD1. The CDR3 covers 17 residues. The ends lost 6 bases at V and 6 bases at J; junction bases unmatched: 15. The DNA for the CDR3 is TGTGCCAGCAGATTTAGGCCCTCAGGGGGCAAAGATGAAAAACTGTTTTTT. This encodes CASRFRPSGGKDEKLFF.

The rearrangement links TRBV20-1 to TRBJ1-5; D gene unclear. The germline gives CDR1 DFQATT, CDR2 SNEGSKA (reference sequence). The V and J ends lost 1 base and 0 bases respectively, with 13 bases between them. The CDR3 is 16 amino acids. CDR3 nucleotide sequence: TGCAGTGCTAGAGTGATAGGTCTGAATAGCAATCAGCCCCAGCATTTT. Amino acid sequence: CSARVIGLNSNQPQHF.

V and J are TRBV20-1 and TRBJ1-4, with D hard to call. The germline CDR1 and CDR2 sequences are DFQATT and SNEGSKA (reference sequence). The ends were cut back, 4 bases at V and 5 bases at J, with 8 bases in the middle. This CDR3 is 12 amino acids long. The CDR3 bases are TGCAGTGCTATAAGAGTAAATGAAAAACTGTTTTTT. Translating it yields CSAIRVNEKLFF.

The V and J genes are TRBV7-3 and TRBJ2-5; TRBD2 aligns across 13 bases. Germline V gene data show CDR1 as SGHTA and CDR2 as FQGTGA. V lost 4 bases to trimming and J lost 5 bases; unmatched junction nucleotides: 10. The CDR3 is 17 amino acids. This CDR3 is CASSSERLAGGSETQYF. CDR3 nucleotides: TGTGCCAGCAGCTCCGAACGACTAGCGGGAGGTTCTGAGACCCAGTACTTC.

This clonotype was counted between two and nine times. The chain employs TRBV19 and TRBJ1-1; D possibly corresponds to TRBD1 (6 bases). V lost 6 bases, J lost 5 bases, and 13 bases lay in between. The germline CDR1 and CDR2 sequences are LNHDA and SQIVND (reference sequence). CDR3 length: 13 amino acids. This chain's CDR3 is CASRETGRTEAFF. DNA for the CDR3: TGTGCCAGTAGGGAAACAGGGAGAACTGAAGCTTTCTTT.

This clonotype was counted a few times. This sequence joins TRBV11-2 and TRBJ2-6; D is possibly TRBD1 (6 bases). Germline CDR1 is SGHAT and CDR2 is FQNNGV. Trimming stripped 6 bases from V and 1 base from J, with 19 bases between. The CDR3 is 18 amino acids. The CDR3 nucleotides read TGTGCCAGCAGAACCACAAAAAGGACAGTTTCTGGGGCCAACGTCCTGACTTTC. It translates to CASRTTKRTVSGANVLTF.

This clonotype was seen a few times. This sequence joins TRBV27 and TRBJ1-5, with a tentative D call TRBD1 (6 bases). There are 17 residues in the CDR3. The germline CDR1 and CDR2 sequences are MNHEY and SMNVEV (reference sequence). V was clipped by 2 bases and J by 4 bases, with 18 bases between them. Here the CDR3 reads CASSLVSVQGINQPQHF. Here the CDR3 DNA reads TGTGCCAGCAGTTTAGTGTCCGTTCAGGGGATAAATCAGCCCCAGCATTTT.

The chain employs TRBV25-1 and TRBJ1-1, with D perhaps matching TRBD1 (5 bases). Trimming left V 8 bases short and J 6 bases short, with 16 bases between. Germline V gene lookup returns CDR1 MGHDK and CDR2 SYGVNS. There are 13 residues in the CDR3. Here the CDR3 reads CASRVQGKPEAFF. As DNA, the CDR3 is TGTGCCAGCCGAGTTCAGGGTAAGCCTGAAGCTTTCTTT.

This clonotype was seen only a few times. The chain links TRBV20-1 to TRBJ2-5; 8 positions agree with TRBD2. The ends lost 6 bases at V and 4 bases at J; junction bases unmatched: 7. Germline V CDR1 and CDR2: DFQATT, SNEGSKA (reference sequence). The length of the CDR3 is 13 residues. CDR3 nucleotides: TGCAGTGCCCCAAGCGGGAGAGGAGAGACCCAGTACTTC. It encodes CSAPSGRGETQYF.